One sample yielded the 13 T cell receptor beta chains listed below, sequenced in a study of shared clonotypes between healthy human individuals. Naive CD8 populations comprised CD45RO-negative cells positively selected for CCR7, excluding terminally differentiated effector memory CD45RA+ cells. Sequencing was performed with immunoSEQ multiplex PCR; in TCRdb, only in-frame clones are kept and a portion is missing. The sample carries about 650,000 clones, about 95% recorded once. Sequencing input: naive CD8+ T cells sorted from blood. The source of these receptors is a woman aged 25 to 39 in good health.

The genes are TRBV27 and TRBJ2-5, with D perhaps TRBD2 (6 bases). Germline CDR1 reads MNHEY; CDR2 reads SMNVEV (reference sequence). Between the trimmed V and J ends, which lost 3 bases and 3 bases, there was a span of 14 bases. The CDR3 contains 15 residues. Written as DNA, the CDR3 is TGTGCCAGCAGTTTCGGGGGTTCAGCCGAAGAGACCCAGTACTTC. Translation gives CASSFGGSAEETQYF.

The V call is TRBV5-1, the J call TRBJ1-1, with D maybe TRBD1 (6 bases). V lost 4 bases to trimming and J lost 7 bases, with 8 bases between them. Germline CDR1 reads SGHRS; CDR2 reads YFSETQ. This CDR3 contains 11 residues. The CDR3 here is CASSKGGEAFF. In DNA, the CDR3 is TGCGCCAGCAGCAAGGGGGGTGAAGCTTTCTTT.

The chain joins TRBV20-1 to TRBJ2-7, with D uncertain. The CDR3 has 11 amino acids. V was cut by 1 base and J by 6 bases, with 7 bases left in between. CDR1 DFQATT and CDR2 SNEGSKA come from the germline V gene (reference sequence). CDR3 coding DNA: TGCAGTGCTAGAGCGGTGGGCGAGCAGTACTTC. Protein: CSARAVGEQYF.

This clone was seen just once. This chain connects TRBV27 to TRBJ2-1; 9 bases are shared with TRBD2. V gave up 2 bases and J gave up 8 bases; unmatched junction bases: 10. The CDR3 totals 16 residues. CDR1 and CDR2 from the germline V gene are MNHEY and SMNVEV (reference sequence). This CDR3 is CASSLGASGISDEQFF. As DNA, the CDR3 is TGTGCCAGCAGTTTAGGGGCTAGCGGGATTAGCGATGAGCAGTTCTTC.

The V call is TRBV6-1, the J call TRBJ1-5; perhaps TRBD1 as D (6 bases). The germline V gene has CDR1 MNHNS and CDR2 SASEGT. The V end lost 7 bases, the J end lost 2 bases, and 15 bases lay between the germline ends. This CDR3 has 15 amino acids. The CDR3 is CASMGGGVGNQPQHF. In nucleotides, the CDR3 is TGTGCCAGCATGGGAGGGGGTGTTGGCAATCAGCCCCAGCATTTT.

V gene TRBV7-8 combines with J gene TRBJ2-2; a weak D match, TRBD2 (7 bases). This CDR3 has 15 amino acids. The germline V and J ends were trimmed by 1 base and 6 bases, with 12 bases remaining between them. Germline lookup yields CDR1 SGHVS and CDR2 FQNEAQ. CDR3 sequence (DNA): TGTGCCAGCAGCTTAGAGGGGGGGAGCCCCGGGGAGCTGTTTTTT. Its translation: CASSLEGGSPGELFF.

CDR3 sequence: CASSSYRVYEQYF. For the CDR3, the DNA is TGTGCCAGCAGCTCTTACAGGGTTTACGAGCAGTACTTC. V and J are TRBV7-8 and TRBJ2-7; weak D call: TRBD1 (6 bases). V was trimmed by 4 bases and J by 4 bases, leaving 11 bases between them. This CDR3 spans 13 amino acids. Germline V lookup: CDR1 SGHVS, CDR2 FQNEAQ.

The chain employs TRBV7-9 and TRBJ2-5; the match to TRBD2 covers 8 bases. J was trimmed by 0 bases and V by 0 bases; bases with no gene match: 6. The CDR3 sequence is 17 residues long. CDR1 and CDR2 (germline): SEHNR, FQNEAQ (reference sequence). CDR3 sequence reads: CASSLATLLADQETQYF. The CDR3 DNA follows: TGTGCCAGCAGCTTAGCTACCCTACTAGCGGACCAAGAGACCCAGTACTTC.

This clone was recorded once. The V and J genes are TRBV13 and TRBJ1-3; the D is unclear. The germline V gene encodes CDR1 PRHDT and CDR2 FYEKMQ (reference sequence). V lost 2 bases to trimming and J lost 4 bases, with 9 bases between them. The CDR3 length is 14 residues. The CDR3 sequence is CASSLLSEGNTIYF. The CDR3 DNA sequence: TGTGCCAGCAGCTTACTAAGTGAGGGAAACACCATATATTTT.

CDR3 nucleotides: TGTGCCAGCAGCGTGGAGGGGACTGAAAGGGAAAAACTGTTTTTT. This translates into CASSVEGTEREKLFF. The V and J genes are TRBV9 and TRBJ1-4, with D possibly TRBD1 on 5 matching bases. The CDR3 runs to 15 residues. V was trimmed by 2 bases and J by 8 bases, leaving 16 bases between them. The germline gives CDR1 SGDLS, CDR2 YYNGEE.

The J gene is TRBJ1-4, the V gene TRBV27; D ambiguous. The V gene's germline CDR1 is MNHEY and CDR2 SMNVEV (reference sequence). Deletions cut 8 bases from V and 2 bases from J, with 15 bases between. The CDR3 length is 15 residues. The CDR3 sequence: CASSSYYSTNEKLFF. CDR3 nucleotides: TGTGCCAGCTCCTCCTATTACAGCACTAATGAAAAACTGTTTTTT.

The chain is built from TRBV27 and TRBJ2-5; 8 nucleotides line up with TRBD1. The J call may be faulty, since TRBJ2-7 better matches the DNA end. The CDR3 sequence is 17 residues long. The germline V gene has CDR1 MNHEY and CDR2 SMNVEV (reference sequence). The CDR3 bases are TGTGCCAGCAGTTTAAGGGCCCGGGACAGGCCCATCTACGAGCAGTACTTC. It specifies CASSLRARDRPIYEQYF.

This chain links TRBV10-3 with TRBJ1-5; 8 positions match TRBD1. The CDR3 spans 16 residues. With 0 bases clipped from V and 2 bases from J, the junction kept 3 bases outside the gene matches. Looked up from germline, CDR1 is ENHRY and CDR2 is SYGVKD. CDR3 in DNA: TGTGCCATCAGTGAGTCGGAGGACAGGGGCAATCAGCCCCAGCATTTT. This sequence encodes CAISESEDRGNQPQHF.